This entry lists 2 T cell receptor beta chains sequenced from one sample in a study of regulatory T cells in long-lasting Graves disease. Both iRepertoire HTBI primers and Arm-PCR of CDR3 regions were used to build the TCR beta libraries. TCRdb reanalysed the multiplex PCR reads using MiXCR and keeps one entry per CDR3 protein. The repertoire has 400,000 to 550,000 distinct CDR3 sequences, approximately 16% of them found once; the top ten carry about 23%. Time point meaning: newly diagnosed GD, antithyroid drugs for less than 3 months. Scientists built the TCR library using RNA that was extracted from PBMCs. The same data also contributed to another study, on T cells in Graves' hyperthyroidism and ophthalmopathy.

Source: peripheral blood mononuclear cells (PBMCs), taken at new diagnosis, from a patient treated with antithyroid drugs. The receptors stem from a woman younger than 35 with Graves disease.

This clonotype was counted only a few times. The gene calls are TRBV7-2 and TRBJ2-1; possible D gene TRBD1, 6 bases. V was trimmed by 5 bases and J by 9 bases, leaving 14 bases between them. The V gene's germline CDR1 is SGHTA and CDR2 FQGNSA. The CDR3 consists of 13 residues. The CDR3 region is CASSHNQQGEQFF. In nucleotides, the CDR3 is TGTGCCAGCAGCCACAATCAACAGGGTGAGCAGTTCTTC.

This clonotype showed up many times. The chain joins TRBV12-3 or TRBV12-4 to TRBJ2-1; D call uncertain. The CDR3 runs 16 residues. V was pared by 4 bases and J by 7 bases, with 20 bases between. Here the CDR3 DNA reads TGTGCCAGCAGTTCAGGCACAGCCGCATCTTCGAATGAGCAGTTCTTC. It specifies CASSSGTAASSNEQFF.